The source of this T cell receptor (beta chain) is a study of PD-1 blockade in classical Hodgkin lymphoma. Study at large: Patients in the cohort were put on intravenous nivolumab, 3 mg/kg every 2 weeks.

Time point: cycle 4 day 1 (C4D1), after 5 to 7 weeks of nivolumab. Each patient's relapse followed autologous stem cell transplantation, and brentuximab vedotin exposure varied. Only in-frame clones appear in the TCRdb table, and some are missing; sequencing was by immunoSEQ multiplex PCR. The table shows under 45,000 clones, with approximately 67% occurring only once. About this clone itself: Its antigen is unknown.

Study-level points and caveats: Newly diagnosed patients reportedly had lower baseline TCR diversity than healthy donors.

Sequencing used peripheral blood mononuclear cells (PBMCs), obtained before the fourth cycle of nivolumab. The clonotype comes from a human donor with classical Hodgkin lymphoma.

The CDR3 loop is CASSSGVGTDGNTIYF. CDR3 DNA: TGTGCCAGCAGCTCGGGGGTTGGGACAGATGGAAACACCATATATTTT. The chain is built from TRBV5-4 and TRBJ1-3; 7 bases match TRBD1. The germline gives CDR1 SGHNT, CDR2 YYREEE (reference sequence). The CDR3 runs 16 residues. Trimming cost V 3 bases and J 3 bases; bases outside gene matches: 9.